A single sample gave rise to the 22 T cell receptor beta chains below, sequenced in a study of CD8+ T cells in alopecia areata. RNA extraction and reverse transcription yielded cDNA as sequencing template. Sequencing used immunoSEQ multiplex PCR; TCRdb keeps in-frame clones, though not all of them. The sample contains 200,000 to 300,000 clones, none of them singletons. A sort of pooled cutaneous lymph node cells used CD4, CD8alpha, NKG2D, NKG2ACE and other stains. Sequenced material: CD4+ T cells sorted from a lymph node. Source of these receptors: a C3H/HeJ mouse with alopecia areata. This mouse strain has H2-k as its MHC haplotype.

Remarks on this clone: Any gene name here is a mouse gene name. Different DNA sequences within this sample yield the same CDR3. Here the CDR3 reads CASSGTENYAEQFF. CDR3 DNA (partial): TGTGCCAGCAGTGGGACTGAGAACTATGCT. V usage is TRBV13-1 and J usage is TRBJ2-1; TRBD2 might be the D (6 bases). The read terminates 4 residues ahead of where the CDR3 ends, so the germline J gene completes it. Germline CDR1 is NSHNY and CDR2 is SYGAGN. CDR3 length equals 14 residues. V gave up 3 bases and J gave up 1 base, with 8 bases separating them.

A few counts support this clone. The germline and genes are mouse ones. The CDR3 is CASTHSYNSPLYF. Incomplete CDR3 DNA: TGTGCCAGCACCCATTCCTATAATTCGCCC. This chain connects TRBV19 to TRBJ1-6; D not certain. The read comes to an end 3 residues before the CDR3 does, leaving the germline J gene to fill in the end. TRBJ1-6 is designated an ORF whose function remains uncertain. CDR3 length: 13 residues. The V gene lost 6 bases and the J gene lost 0 bases, with 4 bases spanning the gap. Per the germline V gene, CDR1 is FNHDT and CDR2 is SITEND (reference sequence).

This clone was seen a handful of times. Each gene name is a mouse one. The CDR3 end lies 4 residues beyond the end of the read and is filled in from the germline J gene. The same CDR3 also results from other DNA sequences found in this sample. The chain employs TRBV19 and TRBJ2-5; 11 nucleotides align to TRBD2. This CDR3 spans 15 amino acids. After removal of 4 bases from V and 3 bases from J, the junction contained 4 bases not matched to a gene. In germline, CDR1 is FNHDT, CDR2 SITEND (reference sequence). CDR3 DNA, as far as it was read: TGTGCCAGCAGTCCACGACTGGGGGGGCAAGAC. Protein sequence: CASSPRLGGQD. In full, the CDR3 is CASSPRLGGQDTQYF.

This clone showed up just a few times. The genes and germline here are from mouse. The sequence runs out 4 residues before the end of the CDR3; the remainder is reconstructed from the germline J gene. V and J are TRBV1 and TRBJ2-2; possible D gene TRBD1, 6 bases. The V end lost 0 bases, the J end lost 2 bases, and 10 bases lay between the germline ends. This CDR3 comprises 16 residues. Germline CDR1 NSQYPW, CDR2 LRSPGD (reference sequence). The CDR3: CTCSADLDSNTGQLYF. CDR3 bases read: TGCACCTGCAGTGCAGATCTGGACAGTAACACCGGG.

This clone appeared a few times. The germline and genes are mouse ones. Partial CDR3 DNA: TGTGCCAGCAGTGATGCTGGGGACAGCAACTCC. Protein: CASSDAGDSNS. The whole CDR3 protein reads CASSDAGDSNSDYTF. This rearrangement joins TRBV13-1 to TRBJ1-2, with 7 positions matching TRBD1. The read ends 4 residues shy of where the CDR3 ends; the end is completed using the germline J gene. This CDR3 has 15 residues. Germline CDR1 reads NSHNY; CDR2 reads SYGAGN. V dropped 0 bases and J dropped 2; count of bases not matched to a gene: 4.

Comments on this clone: Genes here carry mouse names. Read data end 4 residues before the CDR3 end; the end is taken from the germline J gene. This chain joins TRBV5 and TRBJ1-1; a possible D gene is TRBD1 (6 bases). Germline-derived CDR1 and CDR2 are LGHNA and YNLKQL (reference sequence). CDR3 length: 16 residues. The CDR3 DNA, read in part, is TGTGCCAGCAGCCAAGAGGGACTGGGGGGGCGAGGA. Its protein is CASSQEGLGGRG. The whole CDR3 is CASSQEGLGGRGEVFF.

There are many counts of this clone. Any gene name here is a mouse gene name. The sequenced fragment ends 4 residues before the CDR3 boundary, so the rest is inferred from the germline J gene. The chain joins TRBV17 to TRBJ2-1; perhaps TRBD1 as D (5 bases). Germline V CDR1 and CDR2: MNHDT, YYDKIL. This CDR3 is 13 amino acids long. Between the trimmed V and J ends, which lost 7 bases and 2 bases, there was a span of 9 bases. The CDR3 region is CASTPTDYAEQFF. The sequenced CDR3 bases are TGTGCTAGCACCCCGACAGACTATGCT.

On this clone itself: Genes and germline are mouse. The read gets to within 4 residues of the CDR3 end, and the germline J gene fills in the rest. The identical CDR3 is also encoded by other nucleotide sequences in the sample. V is TRBV13-2 and J is TRBJ2-3; a weak D match, TRBD2 (6 bases). Germline V lookup: CDR1 NNHNN, CDR2 SYGAGS (reference sequence). Trimming removed 1 base from V and 0 bases from J, with 9 bases in between. The CDR3 runs to 15 residues. The CDR3 DNA, read in part, is TGTGCCAGCGGTGATTCTGGGACTAGTGCAGAA. Protein product: CASGDSGTSAE. The full CDR3 protein is CASGDSGTSAETLYF.

This clone was observed a handful of times. Genes and germline come from the mouse. The read is 4 residues too short to cover the CDR3 end, so that end is filled in from the germline J gene. The chain couples TRBV17 to TRBJ1-2; the D gene is possibly TRBD1 (6 bases). The CDR3 has 16 amino acids. V was trimmed by 0 bases and J by 4 bases, leaving 15 bases between them. Per germline, CDR1 MNHDT and CDR2 YYDKIL. CDR3 DNA (partial): TGTGCTAGCAGTAGAGATGTCGGGGGGCGGACCTCC. Residues: CASSRDVGGRTS. The whole CDR3 sequence is CASSRDVGGRTSDYTF.

As regards this clone: Genes and germline come from the mouse. The DNA ends 4 residues before the CDR3 does, and the rest of the CDR3 is filled in from the germline J gene. V and J are TRBV13-2 and TRBJ1-2, with D hard to call. The CDR3 is made up of 13 amino acids. CDR1 and CDR2 (germline): NNHNN, SYGAGS (reference sequence). The sequenced part of the CDR3 DNA is TGTGCCAGCGGTGATGAGGGTGGTTCC. This sequence encodes CASGDEGGS. The full CDR3 protein is CASGDEGGSDYTF.

This clone occurred many times. Here the gene names and germline are mouse. The read halts 4 residues ahead of the CDR3 end, with the missing end drawn from the germline J gene. Other nucleotide sequences in the sample specify the same CDR3. J is TRBJ2-3 and V is TRBV13-1, with D unresolved. Per the germline V gene, CDR1 is NSHNY and CDR2 is SYGAGN. CDR3 length equals 12 residues. V shed 1 base and J shed 2 bases, with 2 bases lying between them. The covered CDR3 bases are TGTGCCAGCAGTGATCTTGCAGAA. This translates into CASSDLAE. The whole CDR3 protein is CASSDLAETLYF.

Many counts were recorded for this clone. The listed genes are named as in mouse. The observed sequence ends 4 residues before the CDR3 terminus, with the missing tail filled in from the germline J gene. The chain has TRBV13-1 and TRBJ2-7, with 8 nucleotides matching TRBD1. CDR1 is NSHNY, CDR2 SYGAGN, per germline. The CDR3 has 13 residues. The sequenced CDR3 bases are TGTGCCAGCAGGAAGACAGGGGAGTAT. The encoded protein is CASRKTGEY. The whole CDR3 reads CASRKTGEYEQYF.

Note on this clone: Genes and germline come from the mouse. The sequence runs out 4 residues before the end of the CDR3; the remainder is reconstructed from the germline J gene. The V call is TRBV13-1, the J call TRBJ2-2, with 8 nucleotides matching TRBD1. After removal of 2 bases from V and 0 bases from J, the junction contained 3 bases not matched to a gene. CDR3 length equals 16 residues. CDR1 is NSHNY, CDR2 SYGAGN, per germline. CDR3 in amino acids: CASSDRGPPNTGQLYF. The CDR3 bases that were read are TGTGCCAGCAGTGACAGGGGGCCCCCAAACACCGGG.

This clone was observed a handful of times. Gene names follow the mouse nomenclature. The read halts 4 residues ahead of the CDR3 end, with the missing end drawn from the germline J gene. This rearrangement joins TRBV17 to TRBJ2-3; 8 nucleotides match TRBD2. Germline V CDR1 and CDR2: MNHDT, YYDKIL. The CDR3 is 13 residues long. Incomplete CDR3 DNA: TGTGCGACCGGGACTGGTCTACCAGAA. Translating gives CATGTGLPE. The whole CDR3 is CATGTGLPETLYF.

This clone came up a few times. Gene names and germline match the mouse. Sequencing ends 4 residues short of the CDR3 end; the germline J gene provides the rest. J is TRBJ2-5 and V is TRBV13-2; a weak D match, TRBD1 (5 bases). CDR3 length equals 14 residues. V shed 3 bases and J shed 0 bases, with 8 bases lying between them. Germline assignment: CDR1 NNHNN and CDR2 SYGAGS (reference sequence). CDR3 protein: CASGVSGNQDTQYF. The part of the CDR3 DNA that was read is TGTGCCAGCGGTGTCTCAGGGAACCAAGAC.

This clone has a handful of counts. Gene names and germline refer to mouse. The sequence runs out 4 residues before the end of the CDR3; the remainder is reconstructed from the germline J gene. V usage is TRBV13-2 and J usage is TRBJ2-3, with D perhaps TRBD1 (5 bases). The length of the CDR3 is 17 residues. Trimming took off 0 bases at V and 1 base at J, with 15 bases between the two ends. Germline CDR1 NNHNN, CDR2 SYGAGS (reference sequence). The CDR3 bases that were read are TGTGCCAGCGGTGATGCCGGCCCCCAGGGAGGTGCAGAA. This encodes CASGDAGPQGGAE. The CDR3 in full is CASGDAGPQGGAETLYF.

This clone has just a few counts. The listed genes are named as in mouse. The sequence runs out 4 residues before the end of the CDR3; the remainder is reconstructed from the germline J gene. The chain couples TRBV17 to TRBJ2-2; 8 nucleotides align to TRBD2. With 3 bases clipped from V and 0 bases from J, the junction kept 3 bases outside the gene matches. Per germline, CDR1 MNHDT and CDR2 YYDKIL. The CDR3 has 16 amino acids. The sequenced CDR3 bases are TGTGCTAGCAGTAGTTTTGGGGGGGCAAACACCGGG. This sequence encodes CASSSFGGANTG. In full, the CDR3 reads CASSSFGGANTGQLYF.

Note on this clone: The gene names here belong to mouse. The CDR3 loop reads CAWRPGFAETLYF. The sequenced part of the CDR3 DNA is TGTGCCTGGAGACCAGGATTTGCAGAA. V and J are TRBV31 and TRBJ2-3; D not certain. The read is 4 residues too short to cover the CDR3 end, so that end is filled in from the germline J gene. Trimming left V 3 bases short and J 2 bases short, with 9 bases between. The CDR3 consists of 13 residues. The germline CDR1 and CDR2 sequences are GKSSPN and SITVG. Drawing the rest from reference TRBV31 and TRBJ2-3, the complete variable domain is AQTIHQWPVAEIKAVGSPLSLGCTIKGKSSPNLYWYWQATGGTLQQLFYSITVGQVESVVQLNLSASRPKDDQFILSTEKLLLSHSGFYLCAWRPGFAETLYFGSGTRLTVL.

As to this clone: Here the gene names and germline are mouse. The read falls 4 residues short of the CDR3 end, and the missing part is taken from the germline J gene. This sample also contains other DNA sequences that code for the same CDR3. The chain is built from TRBV3 and TRBJ2-5; 9 bases match TRBD1. Germline assignment: CDR1 SNHLY and CDR2 FYNGKV (reference sequence). The J segment lost 0 bases and the V segment lost 2 bases, leaving 3 bases of the junction unmatched. The CDR3 has 16 residues. CDR3 DNA (partial): TGTGCCAGCAGCTTACCGGGACAGGGTAACCAAGAC. Translated: CASSLPGQGNQD. The whole CDR3 sequence is CASSLPGQGNQDTQYF.

Many counts were recorded for this clone. Mouse gene names and germline throughout. The read terminates 4 residues before the CDR3 end, so the remaining end is supplied by the germline J gene. The chain joins TRBV13-1 to TRBJ1-2; 10 positions agree with TRBD1. The CDR3 has 15 amino acids. CDR1 and CDR2 from the germline V gene are NSHNY and SYGAGN. With 3 bases clipped from V and 4 bases from J, the junction kept 6 bases outside the gene matches. The CDR3 DNA, read in part, is TGTGCCAGCAGTGCCGACAGGGGGCTTCCCTCC. Its translation: CASSADRGLPS. The complete CDR3 reads CASSADRGLPSDYTF.

Details on this clone: These gene names are mouse names. The read terminates 4 residues ahead of where the CDR3 ends, so the germline J gene completes it. The same CDR3 is also encoded by other DNA sequences in this sample. The gene calls are TRBV19 and TRBJ2-1; perhaps TRBD2 as D (7 bases). The CDR3 has 14 residues. Germline V lookup: CDR1 FNHDT, CDR2 SITEND (reference sequence). This chain's CDR3 is CASSIVGGRAEQFF. The sequenced part of the CDR3 DNA is TGTGCCAGCAGTATAGTAGGGGGGCGAGCT.

This clone was seen a handful of times. Mouse germline and gene names are used. This CDR3 is also generated by other DNA sequences in the sample. The CDR3 sequence: CASSGQGGNYAEQFF. The part of the CDR3 DNA that was read is TGTGCCAGCAGCGGACAGGGAGGGAACTATGCT. This chain connects TRBV13-3 to TRBJ2-1; 8 nucleotides line up with TRBD1. Coverage ceases 4 residues before the CDR3 finishes, and the germline J gene fills in the end. This CDR3 region has 15 residues. J lost 1 base, V lost 5 bases, and 5 bases had no gene match. CDR1 and CDR2 (germline): NNHDY, SYVADS.